The T cell receptor (beta chain) described here comes from a study of OX40 agonist ivuxolimab in advanced cancers. The wider study: Dose-escalation patients suffered from hepatocellular carcinoma, melanoma, renal cell or head and neck cancer. Eligibility rules accepted prior anti-PD-1, anti-PD-L1 or anti-CTLA-4 therapy, and over 35% had some.

Blood sampling took place at baseline, cycle 4 day 1, and cycle 7 day 1. Overall study results and limits: There were also nonresponders showing low normalized T-cell clonal expansion.

This clone has just a few counts. Its matching antigen is unknown. The data were produced by immunoSEQ multiplex PCR, yet TCRdb's version contains in-frame clones alone and is incomplete. The sample yields about 31,000 clones, 82% seen once. CDR3 length equals 17 residues. The junction had 11 bases not matched to a gene; V was cut back by 0 bases and J by 4 bases. Germline CDR1 reads SGHRS; CDR2 reads YFSETQ. The sequence derives from an adult with an advanced solid tumor such as melanoma, head and neck, liver or kidney cancer. The chain uses TRBV5-1 and TRBJ2-7; TRBD1 agrees at 9 bases. The input for sequencing was CD4+ or CD8+ T cells sorted from blood, taken in a trial of the OX40 agonist ivuxolimab. CDR3: CASSLGPTDRGFYEQYF. The CDR3 DNA sequence: TGCGCCAGCAGCTTGGGGCCGACGGACAGGGGATTTTACGAGCAGTACTTC.